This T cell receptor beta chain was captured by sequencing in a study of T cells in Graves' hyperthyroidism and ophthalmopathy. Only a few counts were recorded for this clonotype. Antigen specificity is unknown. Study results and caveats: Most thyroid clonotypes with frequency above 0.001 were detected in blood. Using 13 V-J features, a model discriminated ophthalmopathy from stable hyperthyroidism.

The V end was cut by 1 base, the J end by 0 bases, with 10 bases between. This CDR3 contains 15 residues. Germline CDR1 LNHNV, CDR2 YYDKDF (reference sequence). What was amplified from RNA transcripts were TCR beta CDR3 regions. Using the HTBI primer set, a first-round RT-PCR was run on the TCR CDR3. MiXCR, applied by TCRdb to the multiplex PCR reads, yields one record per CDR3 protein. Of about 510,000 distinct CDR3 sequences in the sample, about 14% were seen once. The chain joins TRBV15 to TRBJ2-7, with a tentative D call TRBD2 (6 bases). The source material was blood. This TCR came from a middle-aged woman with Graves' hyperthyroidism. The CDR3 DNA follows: TGTGCCACCAGCAGAGGTTCCGGGAGCTCCTACGAGCAGTACTTC. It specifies CATSRGSGSSYEQYF. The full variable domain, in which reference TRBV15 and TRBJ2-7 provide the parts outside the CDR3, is DAMVIQNPRYQVTQFGKPVTLSCSQTLNHNVMYWYQQKSSQAPKLLFHYYDKDFNNEADTPDNFQSRRPNTSFCFLDIRSPGLGDTAMYLCATSRGSGSSYEQYFGPGTRLTVT.